These 12 T cell receptor beta chains were sequenced from one sample in a study of shared clonotypes between healthy human individuals. Clones were sequenced by immunoSEQ multiplex PCR, and TCRdb holds only the in-frame ones, with some missing. The data contain hundreds of thousands of clones, about three quarters of them singletons. The material sequenced was memory CD4+ T cells sorted from blood. Stated subset: CD45RA-negative fraction. The receptor set was obtained from a woman aged 25 to 39 in good health.

This chain links TRBV6-6 with TRBJ2-3; 12 nucleotides align to TRBD2. With V trimmed by 6 bases and J by 6 bases, 7 bases remained unmatched. The CDR3 sequence is 15 residues long. Germline loops: CDR1 MNHNY, CDR2 SVGAGI (reference sequence). DNA for the CDR3: TGTGCCAGCAGGCGACTAGCGGGAGTTGCGGATACGCAGTATTTT. Its protein is CASRRLAGVADTQYF.

CDR3 in amino acids: CASSLVPGSSGNTIYF. CDR3 DNA: TGTGCCAGCAGCTTAGTGCCAGGGAGCTCTGGAAACACCATATATTTT. The chain couples TRBV11-2 to TRBJ1-3, with a possible D match to TRBD1 (5 bases). This CDR3 comprises 16 residues. The ends were cut back, 1 base at V and 0 bases at J, with 10 bases in the middle. Germline V lookup: CDR1 SGHAT, CDR2 FQNNGV.

CDR3 sequence reads: CASGGQLLNQPQHF. The CDR3 bases are TGTGCCAGCGGTGGGCAGTTACTTAATCAGCCCCAGCATTTT. The chain has TRBV2 and TRBJ1-5; D not certain. Germline-derived CDR1 and CDR2 are SNHLY and FYNNEI. Trimming removed 8 bases from V and 4 bases from J, with 15 bases in between. The CDR3 loop spans 14 amino acids.

V usage is TRBV2 and J usage is TRBJ1-1; D is unresolved. The CDR3 sequence is 15 residues long. CDR1 is SNHLY and CDR2 is FYNNEI in the germline V gene. Trimming took 5 bases from V and 4 from J, leaving 17 bases between them. CDR3 bases: TGTGCCAGCAGTAGACAAGTGATGATCGGCACTGAAGCTTTCTTT. This codes for CASSRQVMIGTEAFF. The whole variable domain, remainder taken from reference TRBV2 and TRBJ1-1, is EPEVTQTPSHQVTQMGQEVILRCVPISNHLYFYWYRQILGQKVEFLVSFYNNEISEKSEIFDDQFSVERPDGSNFTLKIRSTKLEDSAMYFCASSRQVMIGTEAFFGQGTRLTVV.

The chain is built from TRBV19 and TRBJ1-5; 9 bases match TRBD1. V lost 5 bases and J lost 11; bases outside the gene matches: 16. The CDR3 extends over 16 amino acids. The germline V gene has CDR1 LNHDA and CDR2 SQIVND (reference sequence). CDR3: CASSPLRTGALMAQHF. The CDR3 DNA is TGTGCCAGTAGTCCTCTAAGGACAGGGGCCTTAATGGCCCAGCATTTT.

J is TRBJ1-1 and V is TRBV29-1; TRBD1 is a possible D gene (5 bases). V gave up 4 bases and J gave up 1 base, with 19 bases separating them. Per germline, CDR1 SQVTM and CDR2 ANQGSEA. The CDR3 totals 16 residues. The CDR3 spells CSVAPWGGKRNTEAFF. DNA for the CDR3: TGCAGCGTTGCCCCCTGGGGGGGTAAGAGGAACACTGAAGCTTTCTTT.

The rearrangement uses TRBV27 and TRBJ1-4, with D tentatively TRBD1 (6 bases). This CDR3 is 16 amino acids long. Germline lookup yields CDR1 MNHEY and CDR2 SMNVEV (reference sequence). The V end was cut by 3 bases, the J end by 8 bases, with 19 bases between. CDR3 in amino acids: CASSFLSAARGEKLFF. The CDR3, as DNA: TGTGCCAGCAGTTTTCTGTCCGCAGCTAGGGGGGAAAAACTGTTTTTT. Full variable domain (rest looked up from reference TRBV27 and TRBJ1-4): EAQVTQNPRYLITVTGKKLTVTCSQNMNHEYMSWYRQDPGLGLRQIYYSMNVEVTDKGDVPEGYKVSRKEKRNFPLILESPSPNQTSLYFCASSFLSAARGEKLFFGSGTQLSVL.

This chain connects TRBV30 to TRBJ2-3; 7 nucleotides agree with TRBD2. CDR1 is GTSNPN and CDR2 is SVGIG in the germline V gene (reference sequence). With V trimmed by 0 bases and J by 2 bases, 8 bases remained unmatched. This CDR3 is built from 16 residues. The CDR3 region has the DNA TGTGCCTGGAGTGTATATGGACTAGACTTCACAGATACGCAGTATTTT. The encoded protein is CAWSVYGLDFTDTQYF.

This rearrangement joins TRBV28 to TRBJ1-1; the D gene is possibly TRBD1 (6 bases). Germline CDR1 is MDHEN and CDR2 is SYDVKM. This CDR3 spans 12 amino acids. V shed 10 bases and J shed 5 bases, with 14 bases lying between them. The CDR3 region has the DNA TGTGCCATTAGGGGGGGAAGTACTGAAGCTTTCTTT. Translated, it gives CAIRGGSTEAFF.

The rearrangement links TRBV10-1 to TRBJ2-6; D unclear. V was trimmed by 2 bases and J by 4 bases, leaving 18 bases between them. Per germline, CDR1 WNHNN and CDR2 SYGVQD (reference sequence). The CDR3 is 18 amino acids. CDR3 in amino acids: CASSEGRLSGKGANVLTF. The CDR3 coding sequence is TGCGCCAGCAGTGAGGGGCGCCTCAGTGGGAAGGGGGCCAACGTCCTGACTTTC.

This chain connects TRBV6-1 to TRBJ2-7; D is possibly TRBD2 (5 bases). Per the germline V gene, CDR1 is MNHNS and CDR2 is SASEGT. The CDR3 is 14 amino acids. V was trimmed by 7 bases and J by 5 bases, leaving 18 bases between them. The CDR3 is CASIRPSGRNEQYF. The CDR3 coding sequence is TGTGCCAGCATAAGGCCCTCTGGGAGAAACGAGCAGTACTTC.

In regard to this clone: Additional DNA sequences in this sample encode the identical CDR3. The chain uses TRBV2 and TRBJ2-7; 10 bases align to TRBD1. With V trimmed by 3 bases and J by 1 base, 0 bases remained unmatched. Looked up from germline, CDR1 is SNHLY and CDR2 is FYNNEI. The CDR3 length is 14 residues. The CDR3 DNA reads as TGTGCCAGCAGTGAGGACAGGGGGTCCTACGAGCAGTACTTC. This codes for CASSEDRGSYEQYF.